This TCR beta chain appears in the sequencing data of a study of beta chain features in type 1 diabetes. Staining for CD45RO/CCR7/CD25/CD127/CD95/CD27 allowed sorting of CD4+ naive, central memory, regulatory and stem cell-like memory cells. As for this clone: No antigen is known for it.

What was sequenced were expressed TCRB transcripts, since all of the isolated RNA had been reverse transcribed. The table came from immunoSEQ multiplex PCR; TCRdb's copy has only in-frame clones and leaves some out. This table holds hundreds of thousands of clones, around 65% found once. The CDR3 runs to 16 residues. V lost 4 bases, J lost 2 bases, and 4 bases stayed unmatched. CDR1 MGHDK and CDR2 SYGVNS come from the germline V gene. Findings and caveats of the study: Patients and controls would be equally affected if PCR favored shorter templates. Among patients, naive, central memory and Treg TCRB repertoires appeared more similar than among healthy donors. Moderately but significantly shorter TCRB CDR3s were found in Type 1 diabetes patients in all four CD4+ subsets.

Sequencing was performed on naive CD4+ T cells from blood. The sequence derives from a man aged 30 to 39 in good health. The chain carries TRBV25-1 and TRBJ2-3, with 12 bases matching TRBD2. The CDR3 DNA reads TGTGCCAGCAGTGGGTCTAGCGGGGGGGCCACAGATACGCAGTATTTT. Translated: CASSGSSGGATDTQYF.